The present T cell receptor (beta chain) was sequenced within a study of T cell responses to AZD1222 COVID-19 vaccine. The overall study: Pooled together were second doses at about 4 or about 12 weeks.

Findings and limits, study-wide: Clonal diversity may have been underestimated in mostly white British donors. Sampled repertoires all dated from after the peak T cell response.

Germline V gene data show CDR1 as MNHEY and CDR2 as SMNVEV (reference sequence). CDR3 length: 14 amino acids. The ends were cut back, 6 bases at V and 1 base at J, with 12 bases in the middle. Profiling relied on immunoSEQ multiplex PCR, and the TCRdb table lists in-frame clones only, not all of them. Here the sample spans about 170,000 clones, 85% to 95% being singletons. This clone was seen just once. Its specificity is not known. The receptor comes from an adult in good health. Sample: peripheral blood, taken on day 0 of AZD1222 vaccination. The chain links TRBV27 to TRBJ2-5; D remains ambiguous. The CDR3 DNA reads TGTGCCAGCAGCTCTGGGTGGGCCCAAGAGACCCAGTACTTC. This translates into CASSSGWAQETQYF.